The 8 T cell receptor beta chains given below trace back to one sample, sequenced in a study of shared clonotypes between healthy human individuals. Libraries were prepared by immunoSEQ multiplex PCR; TCRdb keeps only in-frame clonotypes and omits some of them. The sample consists of more than 550,000 clones, around 70% of them appearing once. The sample taken for sequencing was memory CD4+ T cells sorted from blood. Subset given: CD45RA-negative fraction. Source of these receptors: a woman aged 30 to 39 in good health.

This chain uses TRBV6-5 with TRBJ1-1; D is unresolved. V was pared by 6 bases and J by 8 bases, with 19 bases between. The CDR3 length is 14 residues. Germline CDR1 MNHEY, CDR2 SVGAGI. The CDR3 loop is CASRSPRDSQEAFF. CDR3 nucleotides: TGTGCCAGCAGGTCACCGCGTGACTCACAGGAAGCTTTCTTT.

The rearrangement uses TRBV5-5 and TRBJ1-1, with TRBD1 matching 7 bases. V was pared by 3 bases and J by 5 bases, with 4 bases of the junction left unmatched. The CDR3 is made up of 13 amino acids. Germline CDR1 SGHKS, CDR2 YYEKEE (reference sequence). The CDR3 sequence: CASSSQGETEAFF. In DNA, the CDR3 is TGTGCCAGCAGCTCGCAGGGGGAAACTGAAGCTTTCTTT.

The rearrangement uses TRBV18 and TRBJ2-1, with D perhaps TRBD2 (7 bases). V was shortened by 1 base and J by 14 bases, with 12 bases between the two germline ends. CDR3 length: 12 residues. CDR1 KGHSH and CDR2 LQKENI come from the germline V gene. CDR3 DNA: TGTGCCAGCTCACCACTGCAAGGGGGGGAGTTCTTC. Translated, it gives CASSPLQGGEFF.

The chain has TRBV28 and TRBJ2-7, with TRBD2 as a possible D gene (6 bases). The CDR3 runs to 16 residues. V lost 1 base to trimming and J lost 7 bases, with 20 bases between them. From germline, CDR1 is MDHEN and CDR2 SYDVKM. CDR3 protein: CASSLFPRDSSGEQYF. The CDR3 bases are TGTGCCAGCAGTTTATTCCCCCGGGACTCCTCGGGGGAGCAGTACTTC.

This rearrangement joins TRBV19 to TRBJ1-5, with 8 bases lining up with TRBD1. V shed 8 bases and J 5 bases; nucleotides not matched to a gene: 5. The CDR3 totals 13 residues. The germline CDR1 and CDR2 sequences are LNHDA and SQIVND (reference sequence). CDR3 in amino acids: CASSGGRDQPQHF. Here the CDR3 DNA reads TGTGCCAGTTCAGGGGGCCGCGATCAGCCCCAGCATTTT.

V and J are TRBV5-1 and TRBJ1-4; a weak D match, TRBD1 (6 bases). Deletions cut 2 bases from V and 8 bases from J, with 10 bases between. The CDR3 contains 13 residues. Germline CDR1 is SGHRS and CDR2 is YFSETQ. The CDR3 sequence: CASSFPGAEKLFF. The CDR3 region has the DNA TGCGCCAGCAGCTTCCCAGGGGCCGAAAAACTGTTTTTT.

The CDR3 DNA follows: TGTGCCAGCAGGGACAGTCTTTCCTATGGCTACACCTTC. Its protein product is CASRDSLSYGYTF. The J gene is TRBJ1-2, the V gene TRBV28; TRBD1 is a possible D gene (6 bases). CDR3 size: 13 residues. Trimming took off 6 bases at V and 4 bases at J, with 12 bases between the two ends. Germline V CDR1 and CDR2: MDHEN, SYDVKM.

The genes are TRBV27 and TRBJ1-1; 7 bases are a match to TRBD1. The CDR3 runs 16 residues. V dropped 4 bases and J dropped 0; count of bases not matched to a gene: 8. Germline values: CDR1 MNHEY, CDR2 SMNVEV (reference sequence). CDR3 sequence: CASSSTGVGLNTEAFF. As DNA, the CDR3 is TGTGCCAGCAGTTCAACAGGGGTCGGATTGAACACTGAAGCTTTCTTT.